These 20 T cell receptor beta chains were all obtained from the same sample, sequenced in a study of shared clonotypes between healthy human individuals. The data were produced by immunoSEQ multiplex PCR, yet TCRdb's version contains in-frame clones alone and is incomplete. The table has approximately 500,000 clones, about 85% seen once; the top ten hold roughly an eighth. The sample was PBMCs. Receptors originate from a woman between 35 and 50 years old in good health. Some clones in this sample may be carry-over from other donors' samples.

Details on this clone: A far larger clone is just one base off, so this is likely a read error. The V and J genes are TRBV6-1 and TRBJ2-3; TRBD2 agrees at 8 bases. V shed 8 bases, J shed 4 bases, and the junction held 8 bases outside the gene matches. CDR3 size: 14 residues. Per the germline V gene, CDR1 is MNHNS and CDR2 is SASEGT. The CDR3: CASQAGVPADTQYF. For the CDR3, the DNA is TGTGCCAGCCAAGCGGGAGTGCCCGCAGATACGCAGTATTTT.

Written as DNA, the CDR3 is TGTGCCAGCAGCTATGGACAGGGGGCATTGTTTGGCTACACCTTC. It translates to CASSYGQGALFGYTF. The chain uses TRBV14 and TRBJ1-2, with 11 bases fitting TRBD1. This CDR3 region has 15 residues. Germline V gives CDR1 SGHDN, CDR2 FVKESK. The J segment lost 7 bases and the V segment lost 5 bases, leaving 9 bases of the junction unmatched.

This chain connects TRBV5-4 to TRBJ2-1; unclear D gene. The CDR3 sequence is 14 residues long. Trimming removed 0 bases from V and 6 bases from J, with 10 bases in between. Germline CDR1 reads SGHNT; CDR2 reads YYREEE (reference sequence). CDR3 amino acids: CASSLVGWGNEQFF. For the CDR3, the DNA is TGTGCCAGCAGCTTGGTTGGTTGGGGCAATGAGCAGTTCTTC.

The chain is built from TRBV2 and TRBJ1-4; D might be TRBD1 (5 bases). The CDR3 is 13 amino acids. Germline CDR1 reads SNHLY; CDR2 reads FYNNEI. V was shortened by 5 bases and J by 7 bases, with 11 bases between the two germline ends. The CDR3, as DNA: TGTGCCAGCAGTCAGGGAACAAGTGAAAAACTGTTTTTT. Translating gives CASSQGTSEKLFF.

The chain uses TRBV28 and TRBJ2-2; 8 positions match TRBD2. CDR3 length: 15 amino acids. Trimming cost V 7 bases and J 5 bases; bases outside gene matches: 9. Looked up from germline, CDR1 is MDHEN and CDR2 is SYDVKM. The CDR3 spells CASTGRAISTGELFF. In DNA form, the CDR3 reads TGTGCCAGCACCGGGAGGGCTATAAGTACCGGGGAGCTGTTTTTT.

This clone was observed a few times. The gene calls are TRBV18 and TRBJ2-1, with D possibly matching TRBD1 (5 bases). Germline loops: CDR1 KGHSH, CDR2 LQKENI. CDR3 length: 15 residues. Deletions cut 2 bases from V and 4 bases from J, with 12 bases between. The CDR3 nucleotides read TGTGCCAGCTCACCAGTGGACATCCGATACAATGAGCAGTTCTTC. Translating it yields CASSPVDIRYNEQFF.

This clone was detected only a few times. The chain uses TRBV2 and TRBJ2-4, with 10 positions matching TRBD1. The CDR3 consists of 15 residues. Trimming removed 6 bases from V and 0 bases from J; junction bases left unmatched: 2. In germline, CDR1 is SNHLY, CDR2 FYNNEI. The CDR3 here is CASSGTGEAKNIQYF. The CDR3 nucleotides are TGTGCCAGCAGCGGGACAGGGGAAGCCAAAAACATTCAGTACTTC.

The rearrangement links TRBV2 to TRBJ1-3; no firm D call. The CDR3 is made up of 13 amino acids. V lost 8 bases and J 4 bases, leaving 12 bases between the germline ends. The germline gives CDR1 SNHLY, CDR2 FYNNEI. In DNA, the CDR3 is TGTGCCAGCGGACCTTCTCACGGAAACACCATATATTTT. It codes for CASGPSHGNTIYF.

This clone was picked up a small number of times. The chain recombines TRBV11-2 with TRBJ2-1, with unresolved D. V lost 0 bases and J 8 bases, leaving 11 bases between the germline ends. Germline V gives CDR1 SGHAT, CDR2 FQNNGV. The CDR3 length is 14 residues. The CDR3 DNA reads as TGTGCCAGCAGCTTAGATTCGCGGAGCGATGAGCAGTTCTTC. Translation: CASSLDSRSDEQFF.

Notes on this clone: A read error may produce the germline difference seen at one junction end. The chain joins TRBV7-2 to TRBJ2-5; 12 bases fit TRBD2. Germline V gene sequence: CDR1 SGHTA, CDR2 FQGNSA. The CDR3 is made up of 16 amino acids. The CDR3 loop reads CASSLAGGPGQETQYF. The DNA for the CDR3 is TGTGCCAGCAGCCTAGCGGGAGGGCCGGGGCAAGAGACCCAGTACTTC.

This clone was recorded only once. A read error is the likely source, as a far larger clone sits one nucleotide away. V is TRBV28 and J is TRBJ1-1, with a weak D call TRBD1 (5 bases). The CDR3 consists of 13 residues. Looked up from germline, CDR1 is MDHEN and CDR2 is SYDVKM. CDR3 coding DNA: TGTGCCAGCGTCGGTGAGGAAAGGGGTGAAGCTTCCTTT. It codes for CASVGEERGEASF.

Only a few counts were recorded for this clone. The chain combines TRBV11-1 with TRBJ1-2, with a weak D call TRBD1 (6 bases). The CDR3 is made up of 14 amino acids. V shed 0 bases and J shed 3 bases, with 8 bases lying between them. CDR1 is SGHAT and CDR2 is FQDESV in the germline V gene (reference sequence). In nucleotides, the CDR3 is TGTGCCAGCAGCTTAGCTACAGGGTACTATGGCTACACCTTC. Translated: CASSLATGYYGYTF.

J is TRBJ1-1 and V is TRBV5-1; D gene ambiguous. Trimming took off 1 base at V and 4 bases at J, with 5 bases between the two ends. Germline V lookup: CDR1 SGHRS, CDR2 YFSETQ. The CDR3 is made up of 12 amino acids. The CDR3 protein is CASSLIGTEAFF. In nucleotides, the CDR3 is TGCGCCAGCAGCTTGATCGGCACTGAAGCTTTCTTT.

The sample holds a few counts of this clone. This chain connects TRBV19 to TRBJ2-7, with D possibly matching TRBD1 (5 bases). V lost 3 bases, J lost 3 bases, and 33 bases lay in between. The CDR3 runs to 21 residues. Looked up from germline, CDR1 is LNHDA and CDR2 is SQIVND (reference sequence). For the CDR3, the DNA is TGTGCCAGTAGTATGCAGGGCGCCACTTTCTCCGCGTCCCCCGCGTACTACGAGCAGTACTTC. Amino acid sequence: CASSMQGATFSASPAYYEQYF.

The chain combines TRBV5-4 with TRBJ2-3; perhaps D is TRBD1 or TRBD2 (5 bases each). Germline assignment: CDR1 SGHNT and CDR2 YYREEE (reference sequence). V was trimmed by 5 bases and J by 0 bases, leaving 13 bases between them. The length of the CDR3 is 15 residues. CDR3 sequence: CASRPGTRSTDTQYF. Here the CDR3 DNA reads TGTGCCAGCAGACCCGGGACGCGGAGCACAGATACGCAGTATTTT.

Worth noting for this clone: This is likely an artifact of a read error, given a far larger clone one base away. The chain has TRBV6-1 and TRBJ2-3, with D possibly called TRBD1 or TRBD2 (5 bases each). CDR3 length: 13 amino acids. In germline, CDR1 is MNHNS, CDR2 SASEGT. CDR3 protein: CAGSEGKGTRGNF. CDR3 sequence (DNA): TGTGCCGGCAGTGAAGGCAAAGGGACGAGAGGGAATTTT.

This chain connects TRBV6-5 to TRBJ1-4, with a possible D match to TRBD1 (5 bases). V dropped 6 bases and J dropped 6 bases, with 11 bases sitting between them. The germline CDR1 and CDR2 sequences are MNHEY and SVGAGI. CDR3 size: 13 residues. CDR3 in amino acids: CASRSTGYEKLFF. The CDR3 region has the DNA TGTGCCAGCAGGTCAACAGGATATGAAAAACTGTTTTTT.

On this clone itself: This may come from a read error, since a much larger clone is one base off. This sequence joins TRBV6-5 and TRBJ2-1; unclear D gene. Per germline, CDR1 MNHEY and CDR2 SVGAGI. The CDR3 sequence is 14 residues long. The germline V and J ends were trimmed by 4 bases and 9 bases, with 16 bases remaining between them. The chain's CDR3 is CASSSPGPHGEQFF. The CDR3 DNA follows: TGTGCCAGCAGTTCCCCTGGACCGCACGGTGAGCAGTTCTTC.

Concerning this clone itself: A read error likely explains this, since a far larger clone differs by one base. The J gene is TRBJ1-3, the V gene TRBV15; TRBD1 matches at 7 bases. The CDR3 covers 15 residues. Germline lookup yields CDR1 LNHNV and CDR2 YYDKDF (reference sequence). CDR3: CATSTDRAAGSTIYF. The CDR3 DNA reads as TGTGCCACCAGCACAGACAGGGCGGCTGGAAGCACCATATATTTT.

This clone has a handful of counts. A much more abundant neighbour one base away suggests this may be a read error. DNA of the CDR3: TGTGCCAGCAGCTTACGGCAGGGCGGCGGCTGCACCTTC. Translation: CASSLRQGGGCTF. The chain couples TRBV7-3 to TRBJ1-2; maybe TRBD1 (5 bases). The CDR3 consists of 13 residues. Germline CDR1 reads SGHTA; CDR2 reads FQGTGA.